This is a list of T cell receptor beta chains from one sample in a study of T cells in Graves' hyperthyroidism and ophthalmopathy. One entry per CDR3 protein results from TCRdb running MiXCR on the multiplex PCR reads. In the table there are about 350,000 distinct CDR3 sequences, 19% of which are singletons. Sequencing was performed on blood. Receptor source: a woman aged 18-29 years with Graves' hyperthyroidism. CDR3s include the opening cysteine and the closing phenylalanine or tryptophan. A D gene is named only where the DNA matches it firmly. A row's size may be missing; if present it is once, few, many or a size class.

D gene	V gene	J gene	clone size	CDR3 DNA	CDR3 protein
TRBD2	TRBV12-3/TRBV12-4	TRBJ2-2	many	TGTGCCAGCAGTTTTGGGACTAGCCTTTCCGGGGAGCTGTTTTTT	CASSFGTSLSGELFF
-	TRBV18	TRBJ2-3	few	TGTGCCAGCTCACCAAACAGGGGGGGCCCAGATACGCAGTATTTT	CASSPNRGGPDTQYF
TRBD1	TRBV7-8	TRBJ2-3	-	TGTGCCAGCAGCCAAGGGACAGGGGGGAGCACAGATACGCAGTATTTT	CASSQGTGGSTDTQYF
-	TRBV20-1	TRBJ1-1	-	TGCAGTGCTTTACAGGGCATCACTGAAGCTTTCTTT	CSALQGITEAFF
-	TRBV7-9	TRBJ1-2	many	TGTGCCAGCAGCCCAACAGGGATTGGCTACACCTTC	CASSPTGIGYTF
-	TRBV6-1	TRBJ1-5	many	TGTGCCAGCAGAAGGGATCCGACGGGCAATCAGCCCCAGCATTTT	CASRRDPTGNQPQHF
-	TRBV7-3	TRBJ1-1	-	TGTGCCAGCAGCTTAACATCCGATTTACACTCTGAAGCTTTCTTT	CASSLTSDLHSEAFF
-	TRBV6-1	TRBJ1-5	many	TGTGCCAGCAGTGAAGGGCCGCGGAATCAGCCCCAGCATTTT	CASSEGPRNQPQHF
TRBD1	TRBV30	TRBJ2-2	-	TGTGCCTGGAGTGGGGGACAGTCCCCCACCGGGGAGCTGTTTTTT	CAWSGGQSPTGELFF
-	TRBV7-8	TRBJ1-5	many	TGTGCCAGCAGCAGATCCGGGCCCCGGGGAATGGCCCAGCATTTT	CASSRSGPRGMAQHF
TRBD1	TRBV9	TRBJ1-3	many	TGTGCCAGCAGAGGGACAGGGAAGTCTGGAAACACCATATATTTT	CASRGTGKSGNTIYF
-	TRBV6-2/TRBV6-3	TRBJ2-3	few	TGTGCCAGCAGTTACTTTAGCGCAGATACGCAGTATTTT	CASSYFSADTQYF
-	TRBV4-1	TRBJ2-2	many	TGCGCCAGCAGCCAAGGAGTTAGCGCGGGCAGGGCCGGGGAGCTGTTTTTT	CASSQGVSAGRAGELFF
-	TRBV6-1	TRBJ2-7	many	TGTGCCAGCAGTGAATACTACTTCTACGAGCAGTACTTC	CASSEYYFYEQYF
-	TRBV7-2	TRBJ2-1	few	TGTGCCAGCAGCTTTGGGGGATACAATGAGCAGTTCTTC	CASSFGGYNEQFF
-	TRBV28	TRBJ2-2	many	TGTGCCAGCAGGCGTAGCACCGGGGAGCTGTTTTTT	CASRRSTGELFF